The sequence of this T cell receptor (beta chain) was determined in a study of T-cell reconstitution after alpha-beta-depleted transplantation in children. A library of TCRbeta sequences, prepared with unique molecular identifiers, was generated. TCRdb fed the PCR reads into MiXCR, producing one record per CDR3 protein. The sample holds approximately 500,000 distinct CDR3 sequences; about 10% are singletons and the top ten take roughly 2%. The study's findings and limits: By one year post-transplant, T-cell counts and diversity largely arose from T cells that were newly produced. It was reported that alpha-beta T cells came from several hundred expanded graft clones (about two months after transplant). Surviving recipient T cells and intrathymic progenitors accounted for some patients' high TCRbeta diversity at day 60.

This clonotype has ten or more counts. Antigen specificity is unknown. The germline V gene has CDR1 SGHVS and CDR2 FQNEAQ. Trimming shortened V by 5 bases and J by 1 base, and 11 bases separated the two germline ends. This CDR3 has 15 amino acids. This sequence joins TRBV7-8 and TRBJ2-2; D gene uncertain. The receptor's source is a child aged 2-15 years with inherited bone marrow failure, due to receive a stem cell transplant. The sample in question was PBMCs, obtained before TCRalphabeta/CD19-depleted stem cell transplant. CDR3 residues: CASSPWVKNTGELFF. In DNA form, the CDR3 reads TGTGCCAGCAGCCCTTGGGTCAAGAACACCGGGGAGCTGTTTTTT.